These 30 T cell receptor beta chains originate from one sample sequenced in a study of blood T cells in healthy people across ages. It was with a sample-barcoded 5' primer and a J-beta primer mix that a second PCR of roughly 7 to 11 cycles was run. TCRdb called the 5' RACE reads again in MiXCR, with one record for every CDR3 protein. Of about 570,000 distinct CDR3 sequences in the sample, roughly a quarter were seen once. Source material: blood. The receptors originated from a woman aged 70-85 years in good health.

This clonotype was seen at least ten times. This chain links TRBV28 with TRBJ1-6; possible D gene TRBD1, 5 bases. The CDR3 sequence is 13 residues long. Germline-derived CDR1 and CDR2 are MDHEN and SYDVKM. Trimming removed 5 bases from V and 4 bases from J, with 6 bases in between. Here the CDR3 reads CASSPGYNSPLHF. In DNA form, the CDR3 reads TGTGCCAGCAGTCCAGGGTATAATTCACCCCTCCACTTT. The variable domain in full, completed from reference TRBV28 and TRBJ1-6, reads DVKVTQSSRYLVKRTGEKVFLECVQDMDHENMFWYRQDPGLGLRLIYFSYDVKMKEKGDIPEGYSVSREKKERFSLILESASTNQTSMYLCASSPGYNSPLHFGNGTRLTVT.

There are a few counts of this clonotype. This chain joins TRBV5-1 and TRBJ1-5; D might be TRBD1 (5 bases). This CDR3 region has 15 residues. CDR1 and CDR2 (germline): SGHRS, YFSETQ. With 4 bases removed from V and 5 bases from J, the gap between germline ends came to 16 bases. The CDR3 nucleotides read TGCGCCAGCAGCCAGGACGGGGGGGGATATCAGCCCCAGCATTTT. Its translation is CASSQDGGGYQPQHF.

A few counts support this clonotype. The V and J genes are TRBV7-2 and TRBJ2-2; 9 nucleotides align to TRBD2. V lost 4 bases to trimming and J lost 3 bases; unmatched junction nucleotides: 9. Germline lookup yields CDR1 SGHTA and CDR2 FQGNSA. This CDR3 comprises 17 residues. The CDR3 DNA reads TGTGCCAGCAGCTCAATGGGTGCGGGGGGGCACACCGGGGAGCTGTTTTTT. This translates into CASSSMGAGGHTGELFF.

As to this clonotype: A read error may account for a junction end that differs from germline. This chain joins TRBV7-2 and TRBJ2-3, with 11 bases lining up with TRBD2. The CDR3 is made up of 12 amino acids. Germline V gene data show CDR1 as SGHTA and CDR2 as FQGNSA. The CDR3 nucleotides are TGTGCCAGCAGCTTAGGCCCTAGCGGGAGGTTTTTT. This translates into CASSLGPSGRFF.

Many counts were recorded for this clonotype. The junction departs from germline at one end; a sequencing error may be responsible. The chain employs TRBV7-2 and TRBJ1-1; D unresolved. Germline V lookup: CDR1 SGHTA, CDR2 FQGNSA. This CDR3 comprises 12 residues. CDR3 sequence: CASSLRETEAFF. For the CDR3, the DNA is TGCGCCAGCAGCTTGAGAGAGACTGAAGCTTTCTTT.

The J gene is TRBJ2-1, the V gene TRBV27; 9 positions agree with TRBD2. CDR1 and CDR2 (germline): MNHEY, SMNVEV (reference sequence). After removal of 6 bases from V and 4 bases from J, the junction contained 7 bases not matched to a gene. This CDR3 comprises 15 residues. CDR3 DNA sequence: TGTGCCAGCAGGGATACTAGCGGGCCATACAATGAGCAGTTCTTC. Translation gives CASRDTSGPYNEQFF.

The table lists this clonotype with a count of one. The rearrangement uses TRBV27 and TRBJ1-4, with TRBD1 as a possible D gene (5 bases). The CDR3 sequence is 16 residues long. Germline assignment: CDR1 MNHEY and CDR2 SMNVEV (reference sequence). V dropped 4 bases and J dropped 2 bases, with 14 bases sitting between them. The CDR3 protein is CASSSVVGGTNEKLFF. Here the CDR3 DNA reads TGTGCCAGCAGTTCGGTTGTGGGGGGTACTAATGAAAAACTGTTTTTT.

The chain links TRBV27 to TRBJ2-7; 7 bases line up with TRBD1. Germline CDR1 reads MNHEY; CDR2 reads SMNVEV (reference sequence). V dropped 2 bases and J dropped 4; count of bases not matched to a gene: 5. The CDR3 is 14 amino acids. For the CDR3, the DNA is TGTGCCAGCAGTTTACGGCAGGGGGTGTACGAGCAGTACTTC. It specifies CASSLRQGVYEQYF.

V is TRBV9 and J is TRBJ1-2; 7 nucleotides match TRBD1. This CDR3 is 16 amino acids long. V was pared by 0 bases and J by 1 base, with 6 bases of the junction left unmatched. Germline CDR1 is SGDLS and CDR2 is YYNGEE. The CDR3 reads CASSVDGDSYNYGYTF. CDR3 nucleotides: TGTGCCAGCAGCGTAGACGGGGACAGCTATAACTATGGCTACACCTTC. Using reference TRBV9 and TRBJ1-2 for the parts outside the CDR3, the full variable domain is DSGVTQTPKHLITATGQRVTLRCSPRSGDLSVYWYQQSLDQGLQFLIQYYNGEERAKGNILERFSAQQFPDLHSELNLSSLELGDSALYFCASSVDGDSYNYGYTFGSGTRLTVV.

This clonotype was counted between two and nine times. This chain links TRBV29-1 with TRBJ1-2; tentatively, D is TRBD1 (5 bases). The CDR3 consists of 12 residues. V lost 1 base and J 7 bases, leaving 10 bases between the germline ends. Germline CDR1 reads SQVTM; CDR2 reads ANQGSEA. CDR3 loop: CSVEGQGSGYTF. The CDR3 region has the DNA TGCAGCGTTGAAGGGCAGGGCTCTGGCTACACCTTC.

The chain links TRBV7-3 to TRBJ1-6; D possibly corresponds to TRBD1 (5 bases). V lost 2 bases, J lost 5 bases, and 10 bases lay in between. Per germline, CDR1 SGHTA and CDR2 FQGTGA. The CDR3 length is 15 residues. CDR3 loop: CASSLFGGNNSPLHF. The CDR3 DNA follows: TGTGCCAGCAGCTTATTTGGGGGGAATAATTCACCCCTCCACTTT.

This clonotype was seen a handful of times. This rearrangement joins TRBV7-2 to TRBJ1-5; D is unclear. Between the trimmed V and J ends, which lost 2 bases and 9 bases, there was a span of 8 bases. The germline V gene encodes CDR1 SGHTA and CDR2 FQGNSA. The CDR3 totals 12 residues. For the CDR3, the DNA is TGTGCCAGCAGCTTATCAAAGTTGCCCCAGCATTTT. It is translated as CASSLSKLPQHF.

The rearrangement uses TRBV12-5 and TRBJ1-2; D ambiguous. The V end lost 5 bases, the J end lost 0 bases, and 13 bases lay between the germline ends. The germline V gene has CDR1 LGHNT and CDR2 FRNRAP. The CDR3 length is 15 residues. This chain's CDR3 is CASGPGAQANYGYTF. The CDR3 DNA reads TGTGCTAGTGGTCCGGGTGCGCAAGCTAACTATGGCTACACCTTC.

The gene calls are TRBV20-1 and TRBJ2-5, with no clear D. The tail of the sequence fits TRBJ2-1 better, so the J call may be wrong. CDR3 length: 14 residues. In germline, CDR1 is DFQATT, CDR2 SNEGSKA (reference sequence). This chain's CDR3 is CSAQDWTKPNEQFF. CDR3 coding DNA: TGCAGTGCTCAAGACTGGACCAAGCCGAATGAGCAGTTCTTC.

The chain links TRBV29-1 to TRBJ2-5; 9 bases match TRBD1. This CDR3 has 13 residues. In germline, CDR1 is SQVTM, CDR2 ANQGSEA. The trim removed 5 bases at V and 3 bases at J, leaving 4 bases unmatched. DNA for the CDR3: TGCAGCGTTCCCGGGACAGGGAAAGAGACCCAGTACTTC. It is translated as CSVPGTGKETQYF.

This chain connects TRBV20-1 to TRBJ2-7, with 8 bases aligning to TRBD1. CDR1 DFQATT and CDR2 SNEGSKA come from the germline V gene (reference sequence). V lost 2 bases and J lost 5; bases outside the gene matches: 8. The CDR3 contains 14 residues. This CDR3 reads CSARPGQAGNEQYF. The CDR3 nucleotides are TGCAGTGCTAGACCGGGACAGGCTGGCAACGAGCAGTACTTC.

The chain is built from TRBV5-1 and TRBJ1-1, with D possibly TRBD1 on 6 matching bases. V dropped 4 bases and J dropped 0 bases, with 19 bases sitting between them. The germline V gene encodes CDR1 SGHRS and CDR2 YFSETQ. CDR3 size: 17 residues. CDR3: CASSPVGGAGMNTEAFF. As DNA, the CDR3 is TGCGCCAGCAGCCCTGTTGGGGGGGCGGGAATGAACACTGAAGCTTTCTTT.

This clonotype was counted between two and nine times. The V and J genes are TRBV12-3 or TRBV12-4 and TRBJ2-3; D unresolved. The CDR3 has 15 amino acids. V was shortened by 1 base and J by 2 bases, with 10 bases between the two germline ends. CDR3 residues: CASSLGAQPTDTQYF. CDR3 sequence (DNA): TGTGCCAGCAGTTTAGGGGCACAACCCACAGATACGCAGTATTTT.

V and J are TRBV29-1 and TRBJ2-5; D is possibly TRBD2 (5 bases). The CDR3 loop spans 12 amino acids. Deletions cut 3 bases from V and 2 bases from J, with 7 bases between. Germline assignment: CDR1 SQVTM and CDR2 ANQGSEA. CDR3 bases: TGCAGCGTTGACAGGAGGCAAGAGACCCAGTACTTC. This sequence encodes CSVDRRQETQYF. The full variable domain, in which reference TRBV29-1 and TRBJ2-5 provide the parts outside the CDR3, is SAVISQKPSRDICQRGTSLTIQCQVDSQVTMMFWYRQQPGQSLTLIATANQGSEATYESGFVIDKFPISRPNLTFSTLTVSNMSPEDSSIYLCSVDRRQETQYFGPGTRLLVL.

This chain connects TRBV20-1 to TRBJ2-5; a possible D gene is TRBD2 (6 bases). The CDR3 runs 15 residues. Germline V gene data show CDR1 as DFQATT and CDR2 as SNEGSKA (reference sequence). The V end lost 0 bases, the J end lost 1 base, and 12 bases lay between the germline ends. The CDR3 DNA follows: TGCAGTGCTAGAGAAAAGACTAGGATCCAAGAGACCCAGTACTTC. Its translation: CSAREKTRIQETQYF.

For this clonotype: One junction end disagrees with the germline gene, perhaps due to a read error. The genes are TRBV6-2 or TRBV6-3 and TRBJ1-5; unclear D gene. This CDR3 spans 12 amino acids. CDR1 is MNHEY, CDR2 SVGEGT, per germline. This chain's CDR3 is CASSYPRGRIFF. CDR3 DNA: TGTGCCAGCAGTTACCCGAGAGGGAGAATATTTTTT.

The chain links TRBV6-1 to TRBJ2-5; 8 nucleotides line up with TRBD1. The CDR3 is 16 residues long. The germline CDR1 and CDR2 sequences are MNHNS and SASEGT. Trimming removed 3 bases from V and 2 bases from J; junction bases left unmatched: 8. The CDR3 here is CASSDNRQGWQETQYF. CDR3 DNA: TGTGCCAGCAGTGACAATAGACAGGGGTGGCAAGAGACCCAGTACTTC.

This clonotype was seen more than once but under ten times. Likely a read error: the CDR3 ends without its conserved phenylalanine or tryptophan. V gene TRBV11-2 combines with J gene TRBJ1-1; no firm D call. This CDR3 region has 11 residues. From germline, CDR1 is SGHAT and CDR2 FQNNGV. V was pared by 6 bases and J by 0 bases, with 2 bases between. CDR3 coding DNA: TGTGCCAGCAGGCTGAACACTGAAGCTTTCTCT. As protein: CASRLNTEAFS.

V is TRBV5-1 and J is TRBJ2-5; 8 positions match TRBD2. The end of the DNA is better explained by TRBJ2-7, so the J call may be wrong. The CDR3 spans 14 residues. Germline lookup yields CDR1 SGHRS and CDR2 YFSETQ. The CDR3 spells CATKLAVSSYEQYF. The DNA of the CDR3 is TGCGCCACCAAACTAGCGGTGAGCTCCTACGAGCAGTACTTC.

This clonotype was seen more than once but under ten times. The chain is built from TRBV5-1 and TRBJ2-5; 8 bases match TRBD2. Trimming took 4 bases from V and 2 from J; bases not matched to a gene: 10. The CDR3 runs to 16 residues. The germline V gene encodes CDR1 SGHRS and CDR2 YFSETQ. The chain's CDR3 is CASSPGGGLRQETQYF. CDR3 DNA sequence: TGCGCCAGCAGCCCGGGAGGGGGGTTGAGGCAAGAGACCCAGTACTTC.

The rearrangement uses TRBV29-1 and TRBJ1-1; 9 bases map to TRBD1. Germline trimming cut 7 bases from V and 3 bases from J; bases unmatched to any gene: 6. Germline values: CDR1 SQVTM, CDR2 ANQGSEA. The CDR3 extends over 13 amino acids. The CDR3 region has the DNA TGCAGCGAGCCCCGGGACAGGGACACTGAAGCTTTCTTT. It codes for CSEPRDRDTEAFF.

The sample holds many counts of this clonotype. The rearrangement joins TRBV6-5 to TRBJ2-2; D is undetermined. CDR1 and CDR2 (germline): MNHEY, SVGAGI. Trimming pared 4 bases from V and 7 bases from J, leaving 7 bases between. This CDR3 spans 12 amino acids. The CDR3 is CASSWGIGELFF. CDR3 nucleotide sequence: TGTGCCAGCAGTTGGGGTATCGGGGAGCTGTTTTTT.

The V gene is TRBV2, the J gene TRBJ2-1, with a weak D call TRBD1 (5 bases). The length of the CDR3 is 11 residues. Germline V gene sequence: CDR1 SNHLY, CDR2 FYNNEI. V was cut by 10 bases and J by 9 bases, with 13 bases left in between. The CDR3 here is CATRRGFEQFF. For the CDR3, the DNA is TGTGCCACCCGAAGGGGTTTTGAGCAGTTCTTC.

This clonotype was observed a handful of times. The genes are TRBV6-5 and TRBJ2-2, with 7 nucleotides matching TRBD2. This CDR3 comprises 15 residues. The V gene end was trimmed by 2 bases and the J gene end by 6 bases; junction bases not matched to a gene: 6. Looked up from germline, CDR1 is MNHEY and CDR2 is SVGAGI. CDR3 coding DNA: TGTGCCAGCAGTTACATTTCTGGGGGGGCCGGGGAGCTGTTTTTT. Translation: CASSYISGGAGELFF.

The chain joins TRBV5-5 to TRBJ1-1, with D unclear. V was shortened by 2 bases and J by 2 bases, with 13 bases between the two germline ends. CDR3 length equals 15 residues. The germline gives CDR1 SGHKS, CDR2 YYEKEE (reference sequence). CDR3 residues: CASSLGPRINTEAFF. The CDR3 DNA follows: TGTGCCAGCAGCTTAGGGCCACGCATTAACACTGAAGCTTTCTTT.